This TCR beta chain derives from a study of CXCR3-negative and CXCR3-positive naive CD8 T cells. Findings of the study overall: Relative to CXCR3-negative naive cells, CXCR3-positive naive cells had more hydrophobic TRB CDR3s.

Each TRB cDNA library was prepared by 5' RACE (with UMI labels). TCRdb re-called the 5' RACE reads and catalogs CDR3 proteins one per entry, DNA excluded. Recorded for this sample: around 150,000 distinct CDR3 sequences. Regarding this clonotype: As yet, its antigen is unknown.

The sequenced sample consisted of naive CXCR3+ CD8+ T cells from blood. Subset in this sample: CD45RO-CCR7+CD27+CD95- naive CD8+ T cells expressing CXCR3 (TNR3+). The sequence came from a human donor in good health. Some clones in this sample may be carry-over from other donors' samples.

The CDR3 loop reads CASSPRQGGGQPQHF. The rearrangement links TRBV28 to TRBJ1-5; the D call of TRBD1 rests on TCRdb alone, since no DNA is present to check it. The CDR3 totals 15 residues. The germline CDR1 and CDR2 sequences are MDHEN and SYDVKM.